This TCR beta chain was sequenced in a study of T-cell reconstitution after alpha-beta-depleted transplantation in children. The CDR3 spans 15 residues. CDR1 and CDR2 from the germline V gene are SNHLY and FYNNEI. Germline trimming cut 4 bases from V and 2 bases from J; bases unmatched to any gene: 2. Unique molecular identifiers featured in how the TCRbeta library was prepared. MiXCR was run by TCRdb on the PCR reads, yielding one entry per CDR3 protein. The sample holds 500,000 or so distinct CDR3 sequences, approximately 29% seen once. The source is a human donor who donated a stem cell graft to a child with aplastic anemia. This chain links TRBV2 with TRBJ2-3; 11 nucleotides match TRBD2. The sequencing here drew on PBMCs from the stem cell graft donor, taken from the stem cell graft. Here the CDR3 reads CASSVGLADTDTQYF. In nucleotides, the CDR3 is TGTGCCAGCAGTGTGGGACTAGCGGACACAGATACGCAGTATTTT.